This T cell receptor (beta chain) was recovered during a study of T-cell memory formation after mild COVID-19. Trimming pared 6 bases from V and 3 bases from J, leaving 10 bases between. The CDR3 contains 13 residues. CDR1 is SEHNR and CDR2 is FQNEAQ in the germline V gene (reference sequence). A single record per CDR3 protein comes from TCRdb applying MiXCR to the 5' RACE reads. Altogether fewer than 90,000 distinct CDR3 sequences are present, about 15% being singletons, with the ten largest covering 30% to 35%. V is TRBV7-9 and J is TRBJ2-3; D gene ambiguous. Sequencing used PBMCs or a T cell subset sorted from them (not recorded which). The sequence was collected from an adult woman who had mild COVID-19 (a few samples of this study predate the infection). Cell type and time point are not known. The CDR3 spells CASSFVPTDTQYF. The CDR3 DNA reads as TGTGCCAGCAGTTTCGTCCCTACAGATACGCAGTATTTT.